What follows is one TCR beta chain and its context. What it recognizes is unknown. The CDR3 length is 15 residues. Per germline, CDR1 MNHNY and CDR2 SVGAGI (reference sequence). V lost 2 bases and J lost 3, with 12 bases in between. Assay used: immunoSEQ multiplex PCR; TCRdb lists only in-frame clones, some missing. The sample carries 550,000 to 700,000 clones, 73% recorded once. These data belong to a study of shared clonotypes between healthy human individuals. Study conclusions and caveats: Of the naive CD4 clonotypes, about 5% were shared across several donors. The authors expected sequencing depth to affect clonotype sharing among donors.

Adults of Caucasian background living in Nashville, Tennessee made up all donors. Both subsets, CD45RA+ naive and CD45RA-negative memory, were split from the CD4+ cells. The chain combines TRBV6-6 with TRBJ2-3, with D possibly being TRBD2 (5 bases). The origin of this receptor is a young woman in good health. The sequenced sample consisted of memory CD4+ T cells sorted from blood. The subset is: CD45RA-negative fraction. In DNA, the CDR3 is TGTGCCAGCAGTTACAGTGGAGGAGGAACAGATACGCAGTATTTT. Its translation is CASSYSGGGTDTQYF.